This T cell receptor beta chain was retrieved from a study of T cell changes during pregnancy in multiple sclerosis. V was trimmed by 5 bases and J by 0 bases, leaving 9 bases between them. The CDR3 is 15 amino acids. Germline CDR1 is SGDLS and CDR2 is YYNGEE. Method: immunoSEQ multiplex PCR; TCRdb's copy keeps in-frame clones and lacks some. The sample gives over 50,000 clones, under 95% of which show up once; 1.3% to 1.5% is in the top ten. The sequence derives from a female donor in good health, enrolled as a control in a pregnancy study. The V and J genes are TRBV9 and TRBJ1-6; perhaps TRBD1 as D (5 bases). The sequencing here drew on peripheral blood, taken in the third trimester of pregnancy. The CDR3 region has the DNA TGTGCCAGCAGAAAGACAGACTCCTATAATTCACCCCTCCACTTT. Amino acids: CASRKTDSYNSPLHF.